Below, 31 T cell receptor beta chains from the same sample are listed, as sequenced in a study of OX40 agonist ivuxolimab in advanced cancers. The method was immunoSEQ multiplex PCR; TCRdb's version includes in-frame clones alone and lacks a portion of them. The sample yields around 62,000 clones, around nine tenths seen once. Sample: CD4+ or CD8+ T cells sorted from blood, taken in a trial of the OX40 agonist ivuxolimab. All receptors derive from an adult with an advanced solid tumor such as melanoma, head and neck, liver or kidney cancer.

The V gene is TRBV7-6, the J gene TRBJ1-2, with unresolved D. Trimming took off 5 bases at V and 5 bases at J, with 15 bases between the two ends. The CDR3 runs 14 residues. Per the germline V gene, CDR1 is SGHVS and CDR2 is FNYEAQ. The chain's CDR3 is CASSPYGSKYGYTF. In DNA form, the CDR3 reads TGTGCCAGCAGCCCGTATGGCAGCAAATATGGCTACACCTTC.

The V gene is TRBV6-5, the J gene TRBJ1-3; maybe TRBD1 (5 bases). Germline loops: CDR1 MNHEY, CDR2 SVGAGI. The CDR3 is 14 residues long. V was trimmed by 4 bases and J by 1 base, leaving 8 bases between them. Here the CDR3 DNA reads TGTGCCAGCAGTTCAACAGGATCTGGAAACACCATATATTTT. This codes for CASSSTGSGNTIYF.

The count of this clone is one. The chain is built from TRBV5-4 and TRBJ1-2, with a possible D match to TRBD1 (6 bases). The CDR3 contains 15 residues. Germline values: CDR1 SGHNT, CDR2 YYREEE (reference sequence). V lost 3 bases and J 4 bases, leaving 16 bases between the germline ends. CDR3 DNA: TGTGCCAGCAGCTCGGCCGGGGGCGCGGGCTATGGCTACACCTTC. Its translation is CASSSAGGAGYGYTF. Combining the CDR3 with reference TRBV5-4 and TRBJ1-2 gives the whole variable domain ETGVTQSPTHLIKTRGQQVTLRCSSQSGHNTVSWYQQALGQGPQFIFQYYREEENGRGNFPPRFSGLQFPNYSSELNVNALELDDSALYLCASSSAGGAGYGYTFGSGTRLTVV.

This clone has just a few counts. This chain joins TRBV29-1 and TRBJ1-4; maybe TRBD1 (6 bases). Germline V gives CDR1 SQVTM, CDR2 ANQGSEA. CDR3 length: 12 residues. With 6 bases removed from V and 4 bases from J, the gap between germline ends came to 9 bases. CDR3 nucleotides: TGCAGCGTAACAGGGAGTAATGAAAAACTGTTTTTT. This encodes CSVTGSNEKLFF.

The table lists this clone with a count of one. This rearrangement joins TRBV2 to TRBJ2-5; D possibly corresponds to TRBD1 (6 bases). The germline V and J ends were trimmed by 6 bases and 1 base, with 12 bases remaining between them. Germline V gives CDR1 SNHLY, CDR2 FYNNEI. This CDR3 has 14 residues. The CDR3 here is CASSLGTSQETQYF. As DNA, the CDR3 is TGTGCCAGCAGCCTTGGGACAAGCCAAGAGACCCAGTACTTC.

The V gene is TRBV14, the J gene TRBJ1-2, with 7 nucleotides matching TRBD1. The germline CDR1 and CDR2 sequences are SGHDN and FVKESK. The CDR3 sequence is 14 residues long. V shed 2 bases, J shed 8 bases, and the junction held 8 bases outside the gene matches. The CDR3 DNA sequence: TGTGCCAGCAGCCAACTCCAGGGGGTTGGCGGCTACACCTTC. Encoded protein: CASSQLQGVGGYTF.

The chain uses TRBV29-1 and TRBJ2-1, with 8 bases that match TRBD1. The CDR3 covers 13 residues. Looked up from germline, CDR1 is SQVTM and CDR2 is ANQGSEA. With V trimmed by 7 bases and J by 9 bases, 11 bases remained unmatched. The DNA for the CDR3 is TGCAGCGCCGGGGGTACAGGGGGTGGTGAGCAGTTCTTC. This codes for CSAGGTGGGEQFF.

This clone turned up a few times. This chain uses TRBV27 with TRBJ2-5; 8 bases align to TRBD2. The germline V gene encodes CDR1 MNHEY and CDR2 SMNVEV (reference sequence). Unmatched junction bases numbered 19, after V lost 6 bases and J lost 4 bases. This CDR3 comprises 18 residues. DNA for the CDR3: TGTGCCAGCAGCTCTTTCCTCCGCGGCGGGGGGCGCAGAGAGACCCAGTACTTC. Amino acid sequence: CASSSFLRGGGRRETQYF.

V usage is TRBV9 and J usage is TRBJ2-3; 10 bases match TRBD2. The junction had 5 bases not matched to a gene; V was cut back by 3 bases and J by 4 bases. Germline CDR1 reads SGDLS; CDR2 reads YYNGEE. CDR3 length equals 15 residues. The CDR3: CASSEAGGQADTQYF. The CDR3 DNA follows: TGTGCCAGCAGCGAAGCGGGAGGGCAGGCAGATACGCAGTATTTT.

The rearrangement uses TRBV28 and TRBJ1-3, with D possibly being TRBD1 (5 bases). The V and J ends lost 5 bases and 0 bases respectively, with 14 bases between them. CDR1 is MDHEN and CDR2 is SYDVKM in the germline V gene. The CDR3 has 16 residues. The chain's CDR3 is CASSAGSLSSGNTIYF. CDR3 in DNA: TGTGCCAGCAGTGCAGGGTCTCTTTCCTCTGGAAACACCATATATTTT.

V is TRBV4-3 and J is TRBJ2-5, with 8 bases fitting TRBD1. The V segment lost 0 bases and the J segment 4 bases; nucleotides outside the gene matches: 7. There are 16 residues in the CDR3. Germline lookup yields CDR1 LGHNA and CDR2 YSLEER. The CDR3 coding sequence is TGCGCCAGCAGCCAAGATAGGGACAGGCAGGGAGAGACCCAGTACTTC. It specifies CASSQDRDRQGETQYF.

The CDR3, as DNA: TGTGCCAGCAGTAGACAGGGTCCCCTCTATGGCTACACCTTC. As protein: CASSRQGPLYGYTF. The chain recombines TRBV6-6 with TRBJ1-2; TRBD1 agrees at 7 bases. CDR1 and CDR2 (germline): MNHNY, SVGAGI (reference sequence). CDR3 length: 14 residues. Trimming cost V 5 bases and J 4 bases; bases outside gene matches: 7.

The genes are TRBV5-4 and TRBJ2-7; TRBD1 might be the D (6 bases). V lost 2 bases and J 0 bases, leaving 9 bases between the germline ends. CDR3 size: 14 residues. CDR1 SGHNT and CDR2 YYREEE come from the germline V gene (reference sequence). CDR3 residues: CASSFGQSSYEQYF. DNA of the CDR3: TGTGCCAGCAGCTTTGGACAGAGCTCCTACGAGCAGTACTTC.

The genes are TRBV12-1 and TRBJ2-1; the table calls TRBD2, which could not be checked here. TRBV12-1 is assigned pseudogene status. This CDR3 is 16 amino acids long. The CDR3 DNA is TGTGCCAGCAGCGATGGGCTAGCGGACTCCTACAATGAGCAGTTCTTC. Protein: CASSDGLADSYNEQFF.

This clone was found once. The rearrangement uses TRBV5-1 and TRBJ2-5; 7 bases fit TRBD2. This CDR3 region has 16 residues. Germline V CDR1 and CDR2: SGHRS, YFSETQ. The junction had 8 bases not matched to a gene; V was cut back by 1 base and J by 2 bases. Written as DNA, the CDR3 is TGCGCCAGCAGCTTGAGTCCTAGCGGAACACAAGAGACCCAGTACTTC. This translates into CASSLSPSGTQETQYF. The full variable domain, in which reference TRBV5-1 and TRBJ2-5 provide the parts outside the CDR3, is KAGVTQTPRYLIKTRGQQVTLSCSPISGHRSVSWYQQTPGQGLQFLFEYFSETQRNKGNFPGRFSGRQFSNSRSEMNVSTLELGDSALYLCASSLSPSGTQETQYFGPGTRLLVL.

V gene TRBV6-1 combines with J gene TRBJ1-4, with 7 bases fitting TRBD1. This CDR3 spans 15 amino acids. Germline CDR1 is MNHNS and CDR2 is SASEGT. Germline trimming cut 6 bases from V and 4 bases from J; bases unmatched to any gene: 8. The CDR3 sequence is CASSWGDRNNEKLFF. The CDR3 DNA is TGTGCCAGCAGCTGGGGGGACAGAAATAATGAAAAACTGTTTTTT.

This chain links TRBV5-6 with TRBJ2-7, with D unclear. Germline V gene sequence: CDR1 SGHDT, CDR2 YYEEEE. Deletions cut 6 bases from V and 5 bases from J, with 18 bases between. This CDR3 is built from 14 residues. The CDR3 loop reads CASNILAIPHEQYF. The CDR3 bases are TGTGCCAGCAACATTCTGGCGATTCCCCACGAGCAGTACTTC.

Comments on this clone: Other DNA variants within this sample encode the same CDR3. This chain joins TRBV7-8 and TRBJ2-7; TRBD2 might be the D (5 bases). This CDR3 has 12 residues. Trimming left V 3 bases short and J 5 bases short, with 8 bases between. Germline V gene sequence: CDR1 SGHVS, CDR2 FQNEAQ. The CDR3 is CASSLNGNEQYF. DNA of the CDR3: TGTGCCAGCAGCTTGAACGGGAACGAGCAGTACTTC.

This clone was seen once. This sequence joins TRBV11-2 and TRBJ2-2, with D possibly matching TRBD2 (5 bases). The CDR3 is 14 amino acids. Germline V gene sequence: CDR1 SGHAT, CDR2 FQNNGV. V lost 0 bases and J lost 5, with 7 bases in between. CDR3 protein: CASSLDRGTGELFF. Written as DNA, the CDR3 is TGTGCCAGCAGCTTAGACCGGGGTACCGGGGAGCTGTTTTTT. Based on the CDR3 plus reference TRBV11-2 and TRBJ2-2, the full variable domain is EAGVAQSPRYKIIEKRQSVAFWCNPISGHATLYWYQQILGQGPKLLIQFQNNGVVDDSQLPKDRFSAERLKGVDSTLKIQPAKLEDSAVYLCASSLDRGTGELFFGEGSRLTVL.

Only one count was recorded for this clone. The chain is built from TRBV10-2 and TRBJ2-5, with D perhaps TRBD1 or TRBD2 (6 bases each). CDR1 and CDR2 from the germline V gene are WSHSY and SAAADI. The CDR3 has 12 amino acids. Trimming cost V 4 bases and J 5 bases, with 8 bases left between them. In DNA, the CDR3 is TGCGCCAGCAGTGTAGGGGGGGAGACCCAGTACTTC. Residues: CASSVGGETQYF.

This clone has only one observation. This chain joins TRBV18 and TRBJ2-5, with TRBD1 identical over 8 bases. The CDR3 consists of 15 residues. Germline CDR1 reads KGHSH; CDR2 reads LQKENI. After removal of 3 bases from V and 5 bases from J, the junction contained 8 bases not matched to a gene. The CDR3 bases are TGTGCCAGCTCACCCGACAGGGGTTCGGGGGAGACCCAGTACTTC. As protein: CASSPDRGSGETQYF.

This chain uses TRBV5-5 with TRBJ2-3; 11 bases are a match to TRBD2. From germline, CDR1 is SGHKS and CDR2 YYEKEE (reference sequence). The CDR3 spans 16 residues. After removal of 2 bases from V and 0 bases from J, the junction contained 2 bases not matched to a gene. CDR3 in DNA: TGTGCCAGCAGCTTCTTAGCGGGAGGGAGCACAGATACGCAGTATTTT. It encodes CASSFLAGGSTDTQYF.

The genes are TRBV6-1 and TRBJ1-1; possible D gene TRBD1, 6 bases. The CDR3 runs to 14 residues. With 8 bases removed from V and 6 bases from J, the gap between germline ends came to 19 bases. Germline loops: CDR1 MNHNS, CDR2 SASEGT. This CDR3 is CASESDRLSPEAFF. CDR3 nucleotide sequence: TGTGCCAGCGAATCCGACAGGCTATCTCCTGAAGCTTTCTTT.

The V call is TRBV4-2, the J call TRBJ2-3; 11 bases align to TRBD2. The CDR3 is made up of 15 amino acids. Germline CDR1 is LGHNA and CDR2 is YNFKEQ. Trimming cost V 1 base and J 4 bases; bases outside gene matches: 1. The CDR3 DNA follows: TGTGCCAGCAGCCAAGTAGCGGGAGGGCCAGATACGCAGTATTTT. Amino acids: CASSQVAGGPDTQYF.

The genes are TRBV5-1 and TRBJ1-1, with a weak D call TRBD1 (5 bases). V was cut by 4 bases and J by 4 bases, with 20 bases left in between. This CDR3 is built from 16 residues. From germline, CDR1 is SGHRS and CDR2 YFSETQ. The DNA for the CDR3 is TGCGCCAGCAGCGTTGCCAGACAGACGGAGGGCACTGAAGCTTTCTTT. Encoded protein: CASSVARQTEGTEAFF.

A remark on this clone: The junction and the germline gene differ at one end; a read error may be behind it. V is TRBV6-1 and J is TRBJ2-5; perhaps TRBD2 as D (6 bases). This CDR3 has 14 amino acids. The germline V gene has CDR1 MNHNS and CDR2 SASEGT. CDR3 DNA sequence: TGTGCCTCAAGGCCCGGAGGGGACCAGGAGACCCAGTACTTC. It translates to CASRPGGDQETQYF.

This chain links TRBV10-3 with TRBJ1-6; D gene ambiguous. Germline V gives CDR1 ENHRY, CDR2 SYGVKD. V was clipped by 4 bases and J by 11 bases, with 15 bases between them. The CDR3 has 14 amino acids. In DNA, the CDR3 is TGTGCCATCAGTGTTGGAAAGATTGGGCCACCCCTCCACTTT. Encoded protein: CAISVGKIGPPLHF.

The genes are TRBV4-1 and TRBJ2-7, with a tentative D call TRBD1 (7 bases). V gave up 0 bases and J gave up 2 bases, with 17 bases separating them. CDR3 length: 17 amino acids. Germline V gene sequence: CDR1 MGHRA, CDR2 YSYEKL. The CDR3 spells CASSQENQGEAAYEQYF. CDR3 bases: TGCGCCAGCAGCCAAGAAAATCAGGGGGAGGCGGCCTACGAGCAGTACTTC.

This chain uses TRBV7-2 with TRBJ2-1; 8 bases agree with TRBD2. CDR1 and CDR2 from the germline V gene are SGHTA and FQGNSA. V trimming: 5 bases; J trimming: 3 bases; junction bases outside the gene matches: 12. The CDR3 runs 17 residues. In DNA form, the CDR3 reads TGTGCCAGCAGCATAAGAGGCGCGGGAGGAATCTACAATGAGCAGTTCTTC. It specifies CASSIRGAGGIYNEQFF.

This chain's CDR3 is CASSPQGFNQPQHF. CDR3 sequence (DNA): TGTGCCAGCAGTCCACAGGGGTTCAATCAGCCCCAGCATTTT. This sequence joins TRBV27 and TRBJ1-5; 7 bases agree with TRBD1. V shed 5 bases, J shed 3 bases, and the junction held 4 bases outside the gene matches. The CDR3 contains 14 residues. Germline V gene lookup returns CDR1 MNHEY and CDR2 SMNVEV (reference sequence).

The table lists this clone with a few counts. The V and J genes are TRBV28 and TRBJ1-2, with 8 bases that match TRBD1. V shed 5 bases, J shed 4 bases, and the junction held 6 bases outside the gene matches. From germline, CDR1 is MDHEN and CDR2 SYDVKM. The CDR3 runs to 14 residues. DNA for the CDR3: TGTGCCAGCAGTCCCCAGGGGGCGACCTATGGCTACACCTTC. As protein: CASSPQGATYGYTF.